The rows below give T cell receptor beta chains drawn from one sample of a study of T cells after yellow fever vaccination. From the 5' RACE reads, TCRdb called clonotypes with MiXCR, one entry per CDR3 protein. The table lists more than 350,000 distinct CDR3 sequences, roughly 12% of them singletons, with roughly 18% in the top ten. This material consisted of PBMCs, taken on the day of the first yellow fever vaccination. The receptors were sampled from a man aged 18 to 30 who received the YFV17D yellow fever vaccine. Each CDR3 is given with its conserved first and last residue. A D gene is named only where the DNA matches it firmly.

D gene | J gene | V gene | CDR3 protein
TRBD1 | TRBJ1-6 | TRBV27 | CASRQGQLYNSPLHF
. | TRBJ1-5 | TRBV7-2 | CASSPGPNEPQHF
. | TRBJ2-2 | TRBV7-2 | CASSFMNTGELFF
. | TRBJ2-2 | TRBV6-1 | CASSAGTTNTGELFF
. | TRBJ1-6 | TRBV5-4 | CASSSAQGSYNSPLHF
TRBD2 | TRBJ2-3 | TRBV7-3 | CASSITGGPDTQYF
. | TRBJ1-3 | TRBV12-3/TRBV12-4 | CASTPDSRNTIYF
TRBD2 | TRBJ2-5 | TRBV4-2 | CASRPFSGPQETQYF
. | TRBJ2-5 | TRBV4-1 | CASSQEVRPSQETQYF
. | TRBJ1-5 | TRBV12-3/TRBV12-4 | CASSLGGGTKQPQHF
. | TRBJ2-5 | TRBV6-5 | CASSYRHSLQETQYF
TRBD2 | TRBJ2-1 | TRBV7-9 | CASSSPGTSADNEQFF
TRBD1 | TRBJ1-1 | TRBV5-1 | CASSSRLPGGNSLRNTEAFF
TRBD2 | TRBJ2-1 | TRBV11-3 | CASSLDGRGGVDEQFF
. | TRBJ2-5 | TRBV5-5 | CASSADSQETQYF
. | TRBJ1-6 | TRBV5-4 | CASSLESLNSPLHF
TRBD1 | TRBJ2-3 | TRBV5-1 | CASLDGQGPDTQYF
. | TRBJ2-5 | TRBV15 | CATSTRGQGKETQYF